This TCR beta chain appears in the sequencing data of a study of blood T cell repertoires in COVID-19. Looking at the study overall: Researchers got acute and convalescent COVID-19 samples from the United States, Italy and Spain. PBMCs, B-cell-depleted T cells, or T cells were the source of the cDNA or gDNA that made up the material.

Trimming left V 0 bases short and J 5 bases short, with 8 bases between. Germline V lookup: CDR1 SGHRS, CDR2 YFSETQ. This CDR3 has 14 residues. Membership in each cohort depended on participant-reported clinical history. In the original analysis: Nucleated cell number was recorded as an estimate derived from reference gene primer amplification. Profiling relied on immunoSEQ multiplex PCR, and the TCRdb table lists in-frame clones only, not all of them. V and J calls and clone size come straight from that table; D and trimming were deduced from the DNA. Seen here are roughly 140,000 clones, about 87% observed once, and the top ten hold 11%.

This sequence was found in a man aged 55 to 70 who had recovered from COVID-19. Material for sequencing was PBMCs or T cells enriched from blood (not recorded which). The chain combines TRBV5-1 with TRBJ2-2; TRBD2 might be the D (5 bases). The CDR3 DNA reads as TGCGCCAGCAGCTTGGGAAGGGAGACCGGGGAGCTGTTTTTT. Translated, it gives CASSLGRETGELFF.